This TCR beta chain originates from a study of T cells in Graves' hyperthyroidism and ophthalmopathy. The count of this clonotype is one. Amplification targeted TCR beta CDR3 regions from RNA transcripts. The primer set for the first-round RT-PCR of the TCR CDR3 was HTBI. MiXCR, run by TCRdb on the multiplex PCR reads, gives a single entry per CDR3 protein. The repertoire holds 300,000 to 450,000 distinct CDR3 sequences, with more than 20% as singletons. The CDR3 sequence is 15 residues long. V shed 6 bases and J shed 6 bases, with 17 bases lying between them. This TCR was recovered from a man between 50 and 59 years old with Graves' hyperthyroidism. V and J are TRBV12-3 or TRBV12-4 and TRBJ2-2, with D perhaps TRBD1 (6 bases). The sequencing sample was made of blood. DNA for the CDR3: TGTGCCAGCAGGCAAGGGGGTCACAAGGCCGGGGAGCTGTTTTTT. Translated: CASRQGGHKAGELFF.